This T cell receptor beta chain was profiled in a study of shared clonotypes between healthy human individuals (dated by TCRdb to 2019 to 2021). Study-wide context: The cohort comprised a couple of women and a few men aged 18 to 49 years. For each donor, three plates each were used for CD4 naive and CD4 memory, two plates were used for CD8 naive, and one plate was used for CD8 memory. The study deeply sequenced blood TCR repertoires of several healthy adults to estimate repertoire size and the extent of clonotype sharing between individuals. Libraries were prepared and TCR repertoires were sequenced by different laboratories using diverse techniques, in order to increase sequencing depth and limit assay-specific biases. Per donor, leukapheresis produced somewhere between about 0.94 and 8.9 billion PBMCs. The paper as a whole reports these results and caveats: Sharing across a few donors was observed for around 5% of naive CD4, 3% to 3.5% of naive CD8, 2% to 2.5% of memory CD4, and around 0.4% of memory CD8 clonotypes. Based on pairwise subsampling, the degree of clonotype sharing among donors was expected to be affected by sequencing depth. Rarefaction of sorted-subset datasets indicated incomplete sequencing despite the large sequencing depth. The small number of donors limited the genetic and exposure-history diversity represented. Compared with non-shared clonotypes, the clonotypes found in all four sorted-subset donors had higher generation probabilities. Only blood was sampled, and tissue TCR repertoires likely differ from those in blood. Naive subsets generally had larger estimated clonotype richness than memory subsets did.

Donors were healthy HIV-negative adults with no recently reported acute infections or vaccinations. All donors were Caucasian adults living in Nashville, Tennessee, USA. CD4+ T cells were enriched by magnetic negative selection; naive cells were then positively selected on CD45RA, and the negative fraction formed the memory subset. After blood collection by leukapheresis, PBMCs were isolated using Ficoll-Histopaque density gradient centrifugation and then cryopreserved in the vapor phase of liquid nitrogen. Analytical flow cytometry was used to check the purity and quantity of every magnetically sorted T cell population. Genomic DNA was isolated from every sorted fraction and measured by UV absorbance on a Nanodrop 2000c. CDR1 and CDR2, looked up from the germline V gene, are KGHSH and LQKENI. Inclusive of the bounding cysteine and phenylalanine, the CDR3 is 14 residues long. The CDR3 DNA has 42 bases and is translated from base 1. The junction shows trimming of 3 bases on V and 4 bases on J, plus 7 bases between the germline ends.

Using the deep immunoSEQ assay, multiplex PCR amplified TCR CDR3 regions from genomic DNA. For each cell subset, the extracted genomic DNA was distributed evenly across all wells of several immunoSEQ 96-well plates, and each plate served as one replicate. Each replicate PCR for sorted subsets received roughly 0.2 ug genomic DNA, equal to tens of thousands of T cell genomes. Purified libraries were quantified with a Qubit 3.0 fluorometer, sized on a Bioanalyzer 2100, and re-quantified with the KAPA Library Quantification kit. A separate single-read 150-cycle Illumina NextSeq 550 flow cell was used to sequence each immunoSEQ 96-well plate. In the source study's methods: The immunoSEQ output contained only junctional sequences without quality scores, so filtering could not match that applied to full-length reads. To assign V/J genes and CDR3, sequences were annotated against IMGT germline references using PyIR, a Python wrapper for IgBLAST v1.9. Reads were filtered out if the reads had weak V/J assignments (E-value above 1e-6), no CDR3, stop codons, out-of-frame junctions, or ambiguous translated residues. V3J clonotypes were defined by identical inferred V gene, J gene, and CDR3 amino acid sequence. To compute the percentage overlap between repertoires, the number of shared unique clonotypes was divided by the size of the smaller repertoire. Repertoire richness was assessed with RTK rarefaction, the Chao1 estimator, and Recon v2.1 estimates of unobserved clonotypes. OLGA was used to compute generation probabilities for all TCRbeta clonotypes that the gDNA method yielded from several donors. The clones in this table, taken by TCRdb from immuneACCESS, are in-frame only. Not every clone is retained; where verified, under half of the shortfall comes from an unresolved V gene, and the cause of the rest is unknown. The V and J calls and clone size come from that table; D and trimming were worked out from the DNA. The sample contains around 2.5 million clones, 93% of them found a single time. The ten largest clonotypes hold 0.36% of the sample.

On this clone: Its antigen remains undetermined. Per-base quality was not reported, and no clone a single base away is much larger than it. Other DNA sequences of this sample code for an identical CDR3.

This TCR was recovered from a man aged 18 to 30 in good health. Some clones in this sample may be carry-over from other donors' samples. Specimen: naive CD4+ T cells from PBMCs. This sample's cell subset or site label indicates: CD45RA+ positively selected. The chain is made from TRBV18 and TRBJ2-6, with the D gene uncertain. The CDR3 loop reads CASSPSSGANVLTF. In nucleotides, the sequence is TGTGCCAGCTCACCTTCCTCGGGGGCCAACGTCCTGACTTTC.